This is a list of T cell receptor beta chains from one sample in a study of cytomegalovirus exposure and HLA in healthy donors. The data were produced by immunoSEQ multiplex PCR, yet TCRdb's version contains in-frame clones alone and is incomplete. The table shows 150,000 to 200,000 clones, with 60% to 75% occurring only once. The sequenced sample consisted of PBMCs. The source of these receptors is a woman in her fifties or sixties in good health and CMV-seropositive. CDR3s include the opening cysteine and the closing phenylalanine or tryptophan. The D gene is left open where the match is weak. Expanded clones get a size class; other rows say once, few or many, or leave the size out.

CASTPAGANYGYTF	TGTGCCAGTACCCCCGCGGGAGCTAACTATGGCTACACCTTC	TRBJ1-2	14	-	-	TRBV6-5
CASSARQPNTEAFF	TGTGCCAGTAGTGCCCGACAGCCGAACACTGAAGCTTTCTTT	TRBJ1-1	14	-	-	TRBV19
CASGSDRVNPTNTEAFF	TGTGCTAGTGGTTCGGACAGAGTAAATCCAACGAACACTGAAGCTTTCTTT	TRBJ1-1	17	-	-	TRBV12-5
CASSGRDNPRIKSF	TGTGCCAGCAGCGGCCGGGACAACCCCAGGATCAAGTCCTTC	TRBJ2-7	14	-	-	TRBV7-9
CASSYSPDVGRLHF	TGTGCCAGCAGTTACTCCCCTGATGTAGGGAGGCTCCACTTT	TRBJ1-6	14	-	-	TRBV6-5
CASSIVGGINYGYTF	TGTGCCAGTAGTATAGTCGGCGGAATTAACTATGGCTACACCTTC	TRBJ1-2	15	-	-	TRBV19
CASSLGQGSGELFF	TGCGCCAGCAGCTTGGGACAGGGGTCCGGGGAGCTGTTTTTT	TRBJ2-2	14	-	TRBD1	TRBV5-1
CASTTGARQPQHF	TGCGCCAGCACTACAGGGGCCCGGCAGCCCCAGCATTTT	TRBJ1-5	13	-	TRBD1	TRBV10-2
CASSTTGENTEAFF	TGTGCCAGCAGCACGACAGGGGAGAACACTGAAGCTTTCTTT	TRBJ1-1	14	-	TRBD1	TRBV27
CASSARTGKAGELFF	TGTGCCAGCAGCGCCCGGACAGGGAAGGCCGGGGAGCTGTTTTTT	TRBJ2-2	15	once	TRBD1	TRBV9
CASGFEGANTEAFF	TGTGCTAGTGGGTTTGAAGGGGCGAACACTGAAGCTTTCTTT	TRBJ1-1	14	-	-	TRBV12-5
CSAGDRGNTGELFF	TGCAGCGCCGGGGACAGGGGTAACACCGGGGAGCTGTTTTTT	TRBJ2-2	14	-	TRBD1	TRBV29-1
CASSQEIRVTGELFF	TGCGCCAGCAGCCAAGAGATCAGGGTAACCGGGGAGCTGTTTTTT	TRBJ2-2	15	few	-	TRBV4-1
CASSQNMGTSGGATQYF	TGCGCCAGCAGCCAGAATATGGGGACTAGCGGGGGAGCTACGCAGTATTTT	TRBJ2-3	17	-	TRBD2	TRBV4-1
CASWTGRRTDTQYF	TGTGCCAGTTGGACAGGGAGGAGAACAGATACGCAGTATTTT	TRBJ2-3	14	-	TRBD1	TRBV19
CASSWTGSSYNEQFF	TGTGCCAGCAGCTGGACTGGCAGCTCCTACAATGAGCAGTTCTTC	TRBJ2-1	15	-	-	TRBV7-8
CASSEVTGQQPQHF	TGTGCCAGCAGTGAAGTCACCGGTCAACAGCCCCAGCATTTT	TRBJ1-5	14	-	-	TRBV2
CSCGQGADQPQHF	TGCAGCTGTGGACAGGGGGCCGATCAGCCCCAGCATTTT	TRBJ1-5	13	-	TRBD1	TRBV29-1
CASSYSARGGGYTF	TGTGCCAGCAGTTACTCGGCAAGAGGAGGTGGCTACACCTTC	TRBJ1-2	14	few	-	TRBV6-5
CASGQGGETRYF	TGTGCCAGCGGACAGGGTGGAGAGACCCGGTACTTC	TRBJ2-5	12	-	TRBD1	TRBV2
CASSLGGGRETQYF	TGTGCCAGCAGCTTGGGAGGCGGGCGAGAGACCCAGTACTTC	TRBJ2-5	14	-	-	TRBV5-6
CASSSGLLYGYTF	TGTGCCAGCAGCTCGGGACTGCTCTATGGCTACACCTTC	TRBJ1-2	13	-	-	TRBV11-2
CASSRGQVNQPQHF	TGTGCCAGTAGTAGGGGACAGGTGAATCAGCCCCAGCATTTT	TRBJ1-5	14	few	TRBD1	TRBV19
CASSLRDRVCEQFF	TGTGCCAGCAGCTTAAGGGACAGGGTTTGCGAGCAGTTCTTC	TRBJ2-1	14	-	TRBD1	TRBV5-6
CASRPSQIFSEQFF	TGCGCCAGCAGACCGAGCCAAATCTTTAGCGAGCAGTTCTTC	TRBJ2-1	14	-	-	TRBV5-1
CASRMVGAGELFF	TGTGCCAGCAGGATGGTTGGAGCCGGGGAGCTGTTTTTT	TRBJ2-2	13	-	-	TRBV25-1
CASSYSPGIGSEQYF	TGTGCCAGCAGTTACTCTCCGGGTATTGGCAGTGAGCAGTACTTC	TRBJ2-7	15	-	-	TRBV6-5
CASSSRIGDTGELFF	TGTGCCAGTAGTTCGCGGATCGGGGACACCGGGGAGCTGTTTTTT	TRBJ2-2	15	-	-	TRBV19
CASSPGLGETQYF	TGCGCCAGCAGCCCCGGACTAGGAGAGACCCAGTACTTC	TRBJ2-5	13	-	TRBD2	TRBV5-1
CASSIRREVSEAFF	TGTGCCAGCAGCATACGACGGGAAGTTTCTGAAGCTTTCTTT	TRBJ1-1	14	-	-	TRBV11-1
CASSLPRSGANVLTF	TGTGCCAGCAGCCTGCCCAGATCTGGGGCCAACGTCCTGACTTTC	TRBJ2-6	15	-	-	TRBV11-2
CASSPSPGQPREAFF	TGTGCCAGCTCACCATCTCCAGGCCAACCTCGTGAAGCTTTCTTT	TRBJ1-1	15	-	-	TRBV18
CASSLTGARGYTF	TGTGCCAGCAGCTTGACAGGGGCTCGTGGCTACACCTTC	TRBJ1-2	13	few	TRBD1	TRBV5-6
CASSSTSGGPWETQYF	TGCGCCAGCAGCTCGACTAGCGGGGGACCATGGGAGACCCAGTACTTC	TRBJ2-5	16	-	TRBD2	TRBV5-1
CASSYEAGNTEAFF	TGTGCCAGCAGTTACGAGGCCGGGAACACTGAAGCTTTCTTT	TRBJ1-1	14	-	-	TRBV6-5
CASSLRDDYGYTF	TGCGCCAGCAGCCTACGGGATGACTATGGCTACACCTTC	TRBJ1-2	13	-	-	TRBV4-1
CSVDLGIPDTQYF	TGCAGCGTTGACCTAGGAATACCAGATACGCAGTATTTT	TRBJ2-3	13	few	-	TRBV29-1
CASSFRDRGRTDTQYF	TGTGCCAGCAGTTTCCGGGACAGGGGGCGAACAGATACGCAGTATTTT	TRBJ2-3	16	-	TRBD1	TRBV6-5
CASSSHKTGDTEAFF	TGTGCCAGTAGTTCCCACAAGACAGGGGACACTGAAGCTTTCTTT	TRBJ1-1	15	-	TRBD1	TRBV19
CASSEPGQPYEQYF	TGTGCCAGCAGTGAACCGGGACAGCCTTACGAGCAGTACTTC	TRBJ2-7	14	-	TRBD1	TRBV6-1
CASSSHSGISYNEQFF	TGTGCCAGCAGCTCCCATAGCGGCATCTCCTACAATGAGCAGTTCTTC	TRBJ2-1	16	-	-	TRBV13
CASRIGTASTDTQYF	TGTGCCAGTAGGATCGGGACAGCGAGCACAGATACGCAGTATTTT	TRBJ2-3	15	-	TRBD1	TRBV19
CASSESSGIAYEQYF	TGCGCCAGCAGTGAGTCGTCGGGGATCGCCTACGAGCAGTACTTC	TRBJ2-7	15	-	-	TRBV10-2
CASSLSGGANTGELFF	TGTGCCAGCAGCTTAAGTGGGGGCGCGAACACCGGGGAGCTGTTTTTT	TRBJ2-2	16	-	-	TRBV11-2
CASSKGTPNNYGYTF	TGTGCCAGCAGCAAAGGGACACCCAACAACTATGGCTACACCTTC	TRBJ1-2	15	-	-	TRBV21-1
CASSMRQAYYGYTF	TGTGCCAGTAGTATGAGACAGGCCTACTATGGCTACACCTTC	TRBJ1-2	14	-	-	TRBV19
CASSSNMADTQYF	TGTGCCAGCAGCTCAAACATGGCAGATACGCAGTATTTT	TRBJ2-3	13	once	-	TRBV7-2
CAWSGTSGDYEQYF	TGTGCCTGGAGTGGGACTAGCGGGGACTACGAGCAGTACTTC	TRBJ2-7	14	-	TRBD2	TRBV30
CASAGGLGYGYTF	TGTGCCAGCGCTGGAGGGTTGGGCTATGGCTACACCTTC	TRBJ1-2	13	once	-	TRBV28
CASSSGNRGRYQPQHF	TGTGCCAGCAGTTCAGGTAACAGGGGAAGGTATCAGCCCCAGCATTTT	TRBJ1-5	16	-	TRBD1	TRBV28
CAISESSFSGSTDTQYF	TGTGCCATCAGTGAGTCCTCCTTCAGCGGGAGCACAGATACGCAGTATTTT	TRBJ2-3	17	-	-	TRBV10-3